The 6 T cell receptor beta chains reported below all come from one sample, sequenced in a study of cytomegalovirus exposure and HLA in healthy donors. The primer mix had 60 Vbeta and 13 Jbeta primers. Sequenced by immunoSEQ multiplex PCR; TCRdb stores in-frame clones only, minus some. The table records 120,000 to 150,000 clones, roughly 80% of them present only once. The sample was PBMCs. Receptors were obtained from a female donor in good health and CMV-seronegative.

The chain carries TRBV27 and TRBJ2-1; TRBD1 aligns across 7 bases. V lost 6 bases to trimming and J lost 2 bases; unmatched junction nucleotides: 10. The CDR3 sequence is 16 residues long. Germline CDR1 reads MNHEY; CDR2 reads SMNVEV (reference sequence). CDR3 loop: CASSTVRQGAYNEQFF. The CDR3 region has the DNA TGTGCCAGCAGCACCGTTAGACAGGGAGCCTACAATGAGCAGTTCTTC.

This clone was observed once. J is TRBJ2-3 and V is TRBV23-1; TRBD1 agrees at 9 bases. TRBV23-1 is labeled an ORF, and its function is uncertain. Trimming removed 6 bases from V and 3 bases from J; junction bases left unmatched: 4. This CDR3 has 14 amino acids. Here the CDR3 reads CASRDRGSTDTQYF. The CDR3 nucleotides are TGCGCCAGCAGGGACAGGGGTTCTACAGATACGCAGTATTTT.

The chain links TRBV18 to TRBJ2-7, with 13 nucleotides matching TRBD2. The CDR3 consists of 16 residues. The ends lost 6 bases at V and 3 bases at J; junction bases unmatched: 8. The V gene's germline CDR1 is KGHSH and CDR2 LQKENI. CDR3 in DNA: TGTGCCAGCTCCCCCGGGACTAGCGGGACTTTCTACGAGCAGTACTTC. It encodes CASSPGTSGTFYEQYF.

V usage is TRBV6-6 and J usage is TRBJ1-1; TRBD1 matches 8 bases. This CDR3 comprises 13 residues. The germline V gene has CDR1 MNHNY and CDR2 SVGAGI (reference sequence). V shed 7 bases, J shed 1 base, and the junction held 2 bases outside the gene matches. CDR3 region: CASTDRGNTEAFF. DNA for the CDR3: TGTGCCAGCACCGACAGGGGGAACACTGAAGCTTTCTTT.

This clone showed up just once. The chain couples TRBV6-5 to TRBJ2-1, with D unresolved. The germline V and J ends were trimmed by 5 bases and 8 bases, with 10 bases remaining between them. The CDR3 loop spans 12 amino acids. Looked up from germline, CDR1 is MNHEY and CDR2 is SVGAGI. In nucleotides, the CDR3 is TGTGCCAGCAGTCCCCCCGGTGATGAGCAGTTCTTC. Translated, it gives CASSPPGDEQFF.

The chain has TRBV6-1 and TRBJ1-3; tentatively, D is TRBD1 (5 bases). Per the germline V gene, CDR1 is MNHNS and CDR2 is SASEGT. This CDR3 spans 15 amino acids. V lost 6 bases and J 0 bases, leaving 12 bases between the germline ends. CDR3 nucleotide sequence: TGTGCCAGCAGGTCCAGGGTTTCCTCTGGAAACACCATATATTTT. Translated: CASRSRVSSGNTIYF.